This TCR beta chain was captured in a study of OX40 agonist ivuxolimab in advanced cancers. The CDR3 sequence is 15 residues long. J gave up 1 base and V 1 base, and 4 bases lay outside the gene matches. Germline CDR1 and CDR2: LNHDA and SQIVND (reference sequence). The method was immunoSEQ multiplex PCR; TCRdb's version includes in-frame clones alone and lacks a portion of them. Here the sample spans about 53,000 clones, almost 85% being singletons. The genes are TRBV19 and TRBJ2-7, with 7 bases lining up with TRBD1. The sequences come from CD4+ or CD8+ T cells sorted from blood, collected in a trial of the OX40 agonist ivuxolimab. This receptor was taken from an adult with an advanced solid tumor such as melanoma, head and neck, liver or kidney cancer. The DNA of the CDR3 is TGTGCCAGTAGTATAGTTGGGGACAGTTCCTACGAGCAGTACTTC. It encodes CASSIVGDSSYEQYF.